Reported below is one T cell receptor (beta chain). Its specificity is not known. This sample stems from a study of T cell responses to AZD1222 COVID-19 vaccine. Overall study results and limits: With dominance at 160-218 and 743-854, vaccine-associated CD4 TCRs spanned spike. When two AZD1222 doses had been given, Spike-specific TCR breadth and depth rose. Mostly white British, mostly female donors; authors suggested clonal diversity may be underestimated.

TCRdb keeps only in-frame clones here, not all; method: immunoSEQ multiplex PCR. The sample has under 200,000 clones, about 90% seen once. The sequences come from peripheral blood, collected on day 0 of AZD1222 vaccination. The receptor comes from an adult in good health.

In DNA form, the CDR3 reads TGTGCCAGCAGCCAAGATCAGTGGGCCCCGGCTGAGTTCTTC. It is translated as CASSQDQWAPAEFF. The chain uses TRBV14 and TRBJ2-1; D is uncertain. The CDR3 is 14 residues long. Germline-derived CDR1 and CDR2 are SGHDN and FVKESK. Trimming left V 0 bases short and J 14 bases short, with 17 bases between.